Following are 13 T cell receptor beta chains from one sample sequenced in a study of siplizumab effects on memory and regulatory T cells. Profiled with immunoSEQ multiplex PCR; TCRdb holds only in-frame clones, not every one. The profile shows approximately 100,000 clones, nearly 95% of them singletons. The sample comprised non-Treg CD4+ T cells sorted from blood. All receptors come from a human donor in good health.

This sequence joins TRBV5-5 and TRBJ2-1; D unclear. CDR1 SGHKS and CDR2 YYEKEE come from the germline V gene (reference sequence). The V end lost 0 bases, the J end lost 0 bases, and 7 bases lay between the germline ends. The CDR3 is 15 residues long. The DNA for the CDR3 is TGTGCCAGCAGCTTGGGGCAGCTCTCCTACAATGAGCAGTTCTTC. Its translation: CASSLGQLSYNEQFF.

This chain uses TRBV5-4 with TRBJ1-4; D remains unclear. The CDR3 is 14 residues long. Trimming removed 0 bases at V and 5 bases at J, with 8 bases between. The germline gives CDR1 SGHNT, CDR2 YYREEE (reference sequence). CDR3 sequence (DNA): TGTGCCAGCAGCTTGGACAGAGCAAATGAAAAACTGTTTTTT. Amino acids: CASSLDRANEKLFF.

This clone was recorded once. The chain links TRBV29-1 to TRBJ2-4, with D unresolved. Germline assignment: CDR1 SQVTM and CDR2 ANQGSEA. CDR3 length: 13 amino acids. V was clipped by 2 bases and J by 1 base, with 6 bases between them. Written as DNA, the CDR3 is TGCAGCGTTGAACAAAGGGCCAAAAACATTCAGTACTTC. It encodes CSVEQRAKNIQYF.

This clone came up a few times. The chain uses TRBV5-1 and TRBJ1-2; D possibly corresponds to TRBD1 (5 bases). Trimming stripped 3 bases from V and 0 bases from J, with 12 bases between. The CDR3 totals 15 residues. Germline lookup yields CDR1 SGHRS and CDR2 YFSETQ. CDR3 in amino acids: CASSSRQSPNYGYTF. CDR3 coding DNA: TGCGCCAGCAGCTCCAGACAGAGCCCTAACTATGGCTACACCTTC. The entire variable domain, with the rest obtained from reference TRBV5-1 and TRBJ1-2, is as follows: KAGVTQTPRYLIKTRGQQVTLSCSPISGHRSVSWYQQTPGQGLQFLFEYFSETQRNKGNFPGRFSGRQFSNSRSEMNVSTLELGDSALYLCASSSRQSPNYGYTFGSGTRLTVV.

J is TRBJ2-3 and V is TRBV5-4; 7 nucleotides align to TRBD2. Trimming removed 3 bases from V and 2 bases from J; junction bases left unmatched: 9. Germline CDR1 is SGHNT and CDR2 is YYREEE (reference sequence). The CDR3 runs to 16 residues. Here the CDR3 reads CASSSSGGSFTDTQYF. The CDR3 nucleotides are TGTGCCAGCAGCTCCTCGGGGGGATCCTTCACAGATACGCAGTATTTT.

This chain connects TRBV7-3 to TRBJ2-1; the match to TRBD2 covers 8 bases. V dropped 1 base and J dropped 8; count of bases not matched to a gene: 7. Germline CDR1 SGHTA, CDR2 FQGTGA. This CDR3 contains 15 residues. Written as DNA, the CDR3 is TGTGCCAGCAGCTTAAATGCGGGAGCGGGGGATGAGCAGTTCTTC. This codes for CASSLNAGAGDEQFF.

This chain connects TRBV18 to TRBJ2-7; 7 nucleotides match TRBD1. CDR3 size: 15 residues. J gave up 2 bases and V 0 bases, and 4 bases lay outside the gene matches. The germline CDR1 and CDR2 sequences are KGHSH and LQKENI. For the CDR3, the DNA is TGTGCCAGCTCACCACCGGCGACAGGGACCTACGAGCAGTACTTC. It yields the protein CASSPPATGTYEQYF.

The V gene is TRBV6-1, the J gene TRBJ2-7; the D gene is possibly TRBD1 (5 bases). Per germline, CDR1 MNHNS and CDR2 SASEGT. Trimming took 5 bases from V and 0 from J, leaving 11 bases between them. CDR3 size: 14 residues. The CDR3 spells CASSIQELSYEQYF. DNA of the CDR3: TGTGCCAGCAGTATACAGGAGCTCTCCTACGAGCAGTACTTC.

The chain recombines TRBV12-5 with TRBJ1-5; D ambiguous. Trimming removed 4 bases from V and 6 bases from J, with 4 bases in between. CDR1 LGHNT and CDR2 FRNRAP come from the germline V gene. The CDR3 covers 11 residues. The CDR3 is CASGSGQPQHF. CDR3 nucleotide sequence: TGTGCTAGTGGTTCTGGTCAGCCCCAGCATTTT. The variable domain in full, completed from reference TRBV12-5 and TRBJ1-5, reads DARVTQTPRHKVTEMGQEVTMRCQPILGHNTVFWYRQTMMQGLELLAYFRNRAPLDDSGMPKDRFSAEMPDATLATLKIQPSEPRDSAVYFCASGSGQPQHFGDGTRLSIL.

The chain is built from TRBV6-5 and TRBJ1-2; D not certain. The CDR3 consists of 13 residues. V dropped 7 bases and J dropped 1 base, with 10 bases sitting between them. From germline, CDR1 is MNHEY and CDR2 SVGAGI. CDR3 loop: CASTLNNNYGYTF. In DNA, the CDR3 is TGTGCCAGCACCCTGAACAATAACTATGGCTACACCTTC.

This clone was seen more than once but under ten times. The CDR3 DNA sequence: TGTGCCAGCAGCTTAGCGGCCGGTAACTATGGCTACACCTTC. This sequence encodes CASSLAAGNYGYTF. V usage is TRBV11-3 and J usage is TRBJ1-2; no clear D. This CDR3 is built from 14 residues. The germline gives CDR1 SGHNT, CDR2 YENEEA. The V gene lost 1 base and the J gene lost 1 base, with 7 bases spanning the gap.

The chain couples TRBV28 to TRBJ2-1, with TRBD2 identical over 11 bases. V dropped 1 base and J dropped 7; count of bases not matched to a gene: 6. CDR1 is MDHEN and CDR2 is SYDVKM in the germline V gene. The CDR3 has 16 residues. The CDR3 DNA reads TGTGCCAGCAGTTTATCTCCGGGACTAGCGGCTAATGAGCAGTTCTTC. This gives the protein CASSLSPGLAANEQFF.

This clone has a single count. V gene TRBV7-3 combines with J gene TRBJ1-2, with a weak D call TRBD1 (5 bases). V was pared by 2 bases and J by 7 bases, with 11 bases between. Germline values: CDR1 SGHTA, CDR2 FQGTGA. This CDR3 comprises 13 residues. CDR3 in DNA: TGTGCCAGCAGCTTAGGGCAGGGACGTGGCTACACCTTC. Residues: CASSLGQGRGYTF.